Each of the 6 T cell receptor beta chains below was sequenced from the same sample in a study of CD8+CD57+ T cells in acquired aplastic anemia. Genomic DNA templated the TCR beta VDJ and CDR3 profiling. TCRdb reprocessed the reads with MiXCR, giving one entry per CDR3 protein. The sample has 350,000 to 450,000 distinct CDR3 sequences, 60% to 80% seen once. Source material: sorted CD4+, CD8+, or CD8+CD57+ T cells (not recorded which) from PBMCs. These receptor sequences come from a human donor in good health, serving as a control.

Note on this clonotype: The junction differs from germline at one of its ends, possibly a read error. The V gene is TRBV7-9, the J gene TRBJ1-6; D uncertain. CDR3 length: 16 amino acids. Looked up from germline, CDR1 is SEHNR and CDR2 is FQNEAQ (reference sequence). CDR3 residues: CASSQSEFERSSRLHF. The CDR3 coding sequence is TGCGCCAGCAGCCAATCCGAGTTCGAGCGTTCTTCACGCCTCCACTTT.

The gene calls are TRBV7-8 and TRBJ1-5; D gene unclear. This CDR3 has 15 amino acids. The ends were cut back, 5 bases at V and 1 base at J, with 12 bases in the middle. CDR1 SGHVS and CDR2 FQNEAQ come from the germline V gene. CDR3 residues: CASSLEGISNQPQHF. DNA for the CDR3: TGTGCCAGCAGCCTAGAAGGAATAAGCAATCAGCCCCAGCATTTT.

This chain connects TRBV11-1 to TRBJ2-3; a weak D match, TRBD2 (6 bases). Germline-derived CDR1 and CDR2 are SGHAT and FQDESV (reference sequence). V lost 6 bases to trimming and J lost 3 bases, with 16 bases between them. The CDR3 contains 15 residues. DNA for the CDR3: TGTGCCAGCAGAGGTTGGCGGGGACGTACAGATACGCAGTATTTT. Amino acid sequence: CASRGWRGRTDTQYF.

The CDR3 coding sequence is TGTGCCAGCAGCACGAGAGGGGGGTCCTACGAGCAGTACTTC. It translates to CASSTRGGSYEQYF. This chain links TRBV11-1 with TRBJ2-7; either TRBD1 or TRBD2 may supply D (6 bases each). Germline CDR1 is SGHAT and CDR2 is FQDESV (reference sequence). V was shortened by 5 bases and J by 1 base, with 12 bases between the two germline ends. The CDR3 totals 14 residues.

There are a few counts of this clonotype. This chain joins TRBV5-5 and TRBJ1-1; D gene uncertain. Germline CDR1 SGHKS, CDR2 YYEKEE (reference sequence). Trimming shortened V by 3 bases and J by 8 bases, and 20 bases separated the two germline ends. This CDR3 region has 15 residues. CDR3 DNA sequence: TGTGCCAGCAGCTCGGCTCCGGGCCTCGAGAGGGAAGCTTTCTTT. Amino acids: CASSSAPGLEREAFF.

Concerning this clonotype: Since no conserved phenylalanine or tryptophan closes the CDR3, a read error is the likely cause. The DNA is left out, because the CDR3 cannot be placed on it with certainty; the CDR3 is given as TCRdb lists it. This chain joins TRBV7-2 and TRBJ2-5; TRBD2 reflects the table's D call only, with no check against the DNA. Counting both end residues, the CDR3 totals 13 amino acids. CDR1 is SGHTA, CDR2 FQGNSA, per germline. CDR3 region: CASSTQGGDQPQH.